This T cell receptor beta chain derives from a study of Ad26.COV2.S vaccination and SARS-CoV-2 variants (dated by TCRdb to about 2021). Background for the entire study: Vaccine-arm donors were drawn from COV1001, a multicentre, randomized, double-blind, placebo-controlled phase I-IIa trial of Ad26.COV2.S in healthy adults. The TCR-sequenced set comprised around 30 samples: some 19 Ad26.COV2.S vaccine recipients, 5 placebo recipients and 8 SARS-CoV-2 convalescent individuals. Ad26.COV2.S was administered intramuscularly at a dose of 5x10^10 or 1x10^11 viral particles, either as one shot or as two shots given 56 days apart. Trial participants were randomized into five groups of five: low-dose or high-dose Ad26.COV2.S given once or twice, or placebo on both occasions. The specificity and breadth of SARS-CoV-2-reactive T cell receptors after Ad26.COV2.S vaccination were assessed by TCRbeta repertoire sequencing. Investigators remained blinded to trial group allocation during experiments and outcome assessment.

The research as a whole found: Spike-specific TCR breadth was higher in Ad26.COV2.S recipients than in placebo recipients (P = 0.0014). Comparing responses between vaccine doses or regimens was not something the study was powered to do. Vaccine and placebo recipients had comparable non-spike TCR breadth, which fits with the vaccine containing only spike. After vaccination, substantial breadth of spike-specific CD8+ and CD4+ T cell responses was reported. The authors noted that the TCR breadth and depth analyses may have underestimated total T cell responses.

The treatment or condition label on this specimen signifies: about 20 received Ad26.COV2.S at low or high dose, single or two shots; about 5 received placebo; per-sample allocation not given. For vaccine and placebo recipients, the sequenced repertoires came from samples collected on day 63 after the first injection. Between 29 July and 7 August 2020, Cohort 1b enrolled 20 to 30 adults aged 18-55 years at one site in Boston, USA. Ad26.COV2.S was a replication-incompetent adenovirus type 26 vector expressing a prefusion-stabilized SARS-CoV-2 spike protein from the original Wuhan strain. Reading from cysteine to phenylalanine, the CDR3 counts 14 amino acids. Here the CDR3 DNA is all that survives: 42 bases in frame from base 1. At the junction V is shortened by 5 bases and J by 8 bases, with 19 bases in between. From the germline V gene, CDR1 is SGHDT and CDR2 is YYEEEE. The immunoSEQ Assay was the method used to sequence TCRbeta CDR3 regions. After extraction, genomic DNA underwent amplification by bias-controlled multiplex PCR, followed by high-throughput sequencing. From the authors' description of their analysis: To quantify the absolute abundance of each unique TCRbeta CDR3 region, sequences were collapsed and filtered. T cell fraction was estimated by normalization of TCRbeta template counts to usable DNA, with usable DNA being measured through amplification of reference genes present in all nucleated cells. Repertoire TCRs were annotated as SARS-CoV-2-specific by exact matching of V gene, CDR3 amino acid sequence and J gene to a known reactive TCR set. The reference SARS-CoV-2 TCR set came from MIRA and was filtered for enrichment in COVID-19-positive ImmuneCODE repertoires, removing public or cross-reactive TCRs. Using the MIRA antigens, annotated TCRs were further analysed by specific ORF or by position within an ORF. Breadth was defined as annotated unique rearrangements over total unique productive rearrangements; depth was the summed frequency of those rearrangements. Group comparisons of TCR breadth used two-sided Wilcoxon rank-sum tests. TCRdb took over this immuneACCESS table, retaining in-frame rearrangements with V and J assigned. Such tables are incomplete; in checked studies, under half of the missing clones stem from an unresolved V gene, and the remainder is unexplained. The V and J calls and clone size were taken over from that table, and D and trimming were inferred from the DNA. The sample records some 340,000 clones, 86% of which are singletons. The leading ten clones occupy 1.9% of the sample.

Comment on this clone: This receptor's antigen is unknown. Qualities for individual bases were not recorded, and no much larger clone is one base off.

The TCR comes from a person between 18 and 60 years old who received the Ad26.COV2.S COVID-19 vaccine or a placebo. The chain employs TRBV5-6 and TRBJ1-2; matching of 6 bases hints at TRBD1 as the D gene. The material sequenced was peripheral blood, taken in a trial of Ad26.COV2.S vaccine versus placebo. Here the CDR3 is given as CASRYFRDIGGYTF. The bases read TGTGCCAGCAGATATTTCCGGGACATCGGGGGCTACACCTTC.